This T cell receptor beta chain appears in the sequencing data of a study of identical twins. Each CDR3 protein is one row after TCRdb ran MiXCR on the 5' RACE reads. The table lists 450,000 or so distinct CDR3 sequences, approximately 25% of them singletons. CDR3 length: 15 amino acids. Germline CDR1 reads SGHTA; CDR2 reads FQGNSA. The V and J ends lost 10 bases and 1 base, in that order; junction bases with no gene match: 6. There are a few counts of this clonotype. The data were also submitted as part of a second study, on T cells expressing NK-cell markers.

The receptor was isolated from a woman aged 18-29 years in good health. The sequencing sample was made of CD4+ T cells sorted from blood. This chain links TRBV7-2 with TRBJ2-1; 11 positions agree with TRBD2. CDR3 amino acids: CATSTSGGSYNEQFF. The CDR3 bases are TGTGCCACCTCTACTAGCGGGGGTTCCTACAATGAGCAGTTCTTC.